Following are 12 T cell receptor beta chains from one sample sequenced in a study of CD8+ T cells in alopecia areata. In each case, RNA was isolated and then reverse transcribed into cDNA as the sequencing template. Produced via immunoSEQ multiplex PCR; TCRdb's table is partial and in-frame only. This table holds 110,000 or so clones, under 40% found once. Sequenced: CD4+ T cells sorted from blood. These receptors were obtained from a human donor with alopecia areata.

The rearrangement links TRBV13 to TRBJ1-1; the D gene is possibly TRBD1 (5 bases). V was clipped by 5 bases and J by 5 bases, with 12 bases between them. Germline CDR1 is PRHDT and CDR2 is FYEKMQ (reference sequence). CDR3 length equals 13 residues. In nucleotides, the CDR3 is TGTGCCAGCAGCGGGCGACAGCGGACTGAAGCTTTCTTT. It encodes CASSGRQRTEAFF.

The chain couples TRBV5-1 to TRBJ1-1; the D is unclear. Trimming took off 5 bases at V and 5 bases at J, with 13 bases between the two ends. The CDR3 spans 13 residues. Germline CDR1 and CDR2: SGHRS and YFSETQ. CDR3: CASSPVGWTEAFF. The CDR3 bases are TGCGCCAGCAGTCCGGTAGGGTGGACTGAAGCTTTCTTT.

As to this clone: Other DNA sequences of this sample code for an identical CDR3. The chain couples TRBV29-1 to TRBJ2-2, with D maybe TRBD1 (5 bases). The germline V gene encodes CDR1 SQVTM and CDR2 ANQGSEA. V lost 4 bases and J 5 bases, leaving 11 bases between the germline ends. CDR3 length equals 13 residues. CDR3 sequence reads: CSVGQGNTGELFF. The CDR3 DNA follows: TGCAGCGTTGGCCAGGGTAATACCGGGGAGCTGTTTTTT.

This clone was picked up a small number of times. CDR3 loop: CASVPRTSGGNEQFF. For the CDR3, the DNA is TGTGCCAGCGTCCCTCGGACTAGCGGGGGGAATGAGCAGTTCTTC. V gene TRBV2 combines with J gene TRBJ2-1, with TRBD2 identical over 14 bases. There are 15 residues in the CDR3. Looked up from germline, CDR1 is SNHLY and CDR2 is FYNNEI. Unmatched junction bases numbered 7, after V lost 8 bases and J lost 7 bases.

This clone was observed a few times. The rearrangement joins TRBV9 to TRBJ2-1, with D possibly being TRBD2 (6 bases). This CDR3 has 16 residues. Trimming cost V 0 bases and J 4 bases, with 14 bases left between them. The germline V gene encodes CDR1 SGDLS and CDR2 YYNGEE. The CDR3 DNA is TGTGCCAGCAGCGTAGACTTAGCGGAGCCTTACAATGAGCAGTTCTTC. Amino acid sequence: CASSVDLAEPYNEQFF. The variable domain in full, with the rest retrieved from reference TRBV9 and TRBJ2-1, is DSGVTQTPKHLITATGQRVTLRCSPRSGDLSVYWYQQSLDQGLQFLIQYYNGEERAKGNILERFSAQQFPDLHSELNLSSLELGDSALYFCASSVDLAEPYNEQFFGPGTRLTVL.

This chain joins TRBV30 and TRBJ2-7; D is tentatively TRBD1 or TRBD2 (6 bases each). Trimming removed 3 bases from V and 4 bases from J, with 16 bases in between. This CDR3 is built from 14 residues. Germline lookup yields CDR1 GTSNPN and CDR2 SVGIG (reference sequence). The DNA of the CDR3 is TGTGCCTGGAGCCGAGGGGGGCTCGGTTACGAGCAGTACTTC. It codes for CAWSRGGLGYEQYF. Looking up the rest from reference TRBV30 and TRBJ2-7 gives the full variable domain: SQTIHQWPATLVQPVGSPLSLECTVEGTSNPNLYWYRQAAGRGLQLLFYSVGIGQISSEVPQNLSASRPQDRQFILSSKKLLLSDSGFYLCAWSRGGLGYEQYFGPGTRLTVT.

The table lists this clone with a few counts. Here the CDR3 DNA reads TGTGCCAGCACTCAAGCGGGTTCCTACGAGCAGTACTTC. It translates to CASTQAGSYEQYF. The rearrangement joins TRBV7-2 to TRBJ2-7; tentatively, D is TRBD2 (6 bases). V was cut by 7 bases and J by 1 base, with 11 bases left in between. Germline V lookup: CDR1 SGHTA, CDR2 FQGNSA. The CDR3 covers 13 residues.

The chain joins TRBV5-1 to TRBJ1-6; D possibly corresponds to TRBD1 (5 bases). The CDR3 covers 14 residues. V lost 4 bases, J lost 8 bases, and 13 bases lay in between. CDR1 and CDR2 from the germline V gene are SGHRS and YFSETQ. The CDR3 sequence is CASSGGRRDSPLHF. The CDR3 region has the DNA TGCGCCAGCAGCGGGGGACGGCGGGATTCACCCCTCCACTTT.

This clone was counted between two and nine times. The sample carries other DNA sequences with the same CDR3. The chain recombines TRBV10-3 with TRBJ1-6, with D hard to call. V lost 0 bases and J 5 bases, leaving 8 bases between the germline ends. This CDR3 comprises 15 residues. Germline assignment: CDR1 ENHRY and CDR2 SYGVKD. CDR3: CAISESAGNNSPLHF. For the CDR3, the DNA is TGTGCCATCAGTGAGTCGGCAGGCAATAATTCACCCCTCCACTTT.

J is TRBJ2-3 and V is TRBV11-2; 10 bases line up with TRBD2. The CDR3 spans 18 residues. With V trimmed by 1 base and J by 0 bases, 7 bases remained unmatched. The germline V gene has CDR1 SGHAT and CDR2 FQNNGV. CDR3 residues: CASSLVGSSGGSTDTQYF. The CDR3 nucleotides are TGTGCCAGCAGCTTAGTTGGGTCTAGCGGGGGAAGCACAGATACGCAGTATTTT.

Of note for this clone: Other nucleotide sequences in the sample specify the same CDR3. In DNA form, the CDR3 reads TGCGCCAGCAGCTTTAAAGGGGACACTGAAGCTTTCTTT. It encodes CASSFKGDTEAFF. The chain is built from TRBV5-1 and TRBJ1-1, with a tentative D call TRBD1 (5 bases). The CDR3 totals 13 residues. Germline-derived CDR1 and CDR2 are SGHRS and YFSETQ. V gave up 2 bases and J gave up 3 bases, with 8 bases separating them.

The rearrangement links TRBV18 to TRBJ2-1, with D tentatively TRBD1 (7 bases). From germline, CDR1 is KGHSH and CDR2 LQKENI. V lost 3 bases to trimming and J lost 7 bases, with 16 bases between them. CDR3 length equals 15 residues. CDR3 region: CASSPTTGRINEQFF. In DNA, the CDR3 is TGTGCCAGCTCACCCACGACAGGGAGGATAAATGAGCAGTTCTTC.